The sequence of this T cell receptor beta chain was determined in a study of OX40 agonist ivuxolimab in advanced cancers. Across the whole study: Patients with prior anti-PD-1, anti-PD-L1 or anti-CTLA-4 therapy were eligible; 40% to 45% had some. Partial responses were achieved by three patients, of whom one had hepatocellular carcinoma and two had cutaneous melanoma.

Repertoires were generated with immunoSEQ multiplex PCR, while TCRdb's copy carries only in-frame clones and drops some. This sample has roughly 79,000 clones, with about nine tenths found just once. The ends were cut back, 3 bases at V and 14 bases at J, with 20 bases in the middle. CDR1 and CDR2 (germline): MNHEY, SVGAGI. The CDR3 contains 14 residues. The TCR sequence derives from an adult with an advanced solid tumor such as melanoma, head and neck, liver or kidney cancer. The specimen comprised CD4+ or CD8+ T cells sorted from blood, sampled in a trial of the OX40 agonist ivuxolimab. The chain recombines TRBV6-5 with TRBJ2-4; tentative D call: TRBD1 (5 bases). CDR3 in amino acids: CASSYTNQGQDKYF. DNA for the CDR3: TGTGCCAGCAGTTATACAAACCAAGGACAAGATAAGTACTTC.